This T cell receptor (beta chain) came from a study of T cell responses to AZD1222 COVID-19 vaccine. Study information: Second-dose timings of about 4 or about 12 weeks were pooled.

Notes on this clone: Its target is not known.

Overall study results and limits: With dominance at 160-218 and 743-854, vaccine-associated CD4 TCRs spanned spike. Among the donors, most were white British and more were female, and clonal diversity was possibly underestimated. Just five to seven people given AZD1222 tested seropositive at baseline.

The assay was immunoSEQ multiplex PCR, and TCRdb's table has in-frame clones only and misses some. The sample has about 68,000 clones; roughly 90% are singletons. Germline CDR1 is SEHNR and CDR2 is FQNEAQ (reference sequence). The CDR3 consists of 14 residues. V was trimmed by 8 bases and J by 4 bases, leaving 18 bases between them. The receptor was derived from an adult in good health. The sequencing here drew on peripheral blood, taken on day 0 of AZD1222 vaccination. V usage is TRBV7-9 and J usage is TRBJ2-7; TRBD2 might be the D (6 bases). The CDR3 loop reads CASHSSGNKYEQYF. As DNA, the CDR3 is TGTGCCAGCCACAGTAGCGGAAACAAATACGAGCAGTACTTC.